The 12 T cell receptor beta chains reported below all come from one sample, sequenced in a study of cytomegalovirus exposure and HLA in healthy donors. PCR was performed using 60 Vbeta and 13 Jbeta primers. Sequencing was performed with immunoSEQ multiplex PCR; in TCRdb, only in-frame clones are kept and a portion is missing. The sample includes over 80,000 clones, around 72% of them seen just once. Material: PBMCs. These receptors originate from a man aged 35 to 55 in good health and CMV-seronegative.

This chain joins TRBV6-1 and TRBJ1-5, with TRBD1 matching over 8 bases. V was clipped by 0 bases and J by 8 bases; unmatched bases: 12. The CDR3 covers 17 residues. Germline V gives CDR1 MNHNS, CDR2 SASEGT. The DNA for the CDR3 is TGTGCCAGCAGTGAAGCGCGGGGACAGGACCTTAGAAAGCCCCAGCATTTT. Protein sequence: CASSEARGQDLRKPQHF.

The chain recombines TRBV10-3 with TRBJ2-6; no clear D gene. V was clipped by 2 bases and J by 4 bases, with 12 bases between them. The CDR3 contains 16 residues. Germline CDR1 ENHRY, CDR2 SYGVKD. CDR3 protein: CAISEPYVPGANVLTF. CDR3 DNA: TGTGCCATCAGTGAGCCCTACGTCCCAGGGGCCAACGTCCTGACTTTC.

The rearrangement links TRBV6-5 to TRBJ2-1, with TRBD1 as a possible D gene (7 bases). Trimming left V 0 bases short and J 4 bases short, with 13 bases between. The germline V gene has CDR1 MNHEY and CDR2 SVGAGI. The CDR3 has 16 amino acids. CDR3 bases: TGTGCCAGCAGTTACTCGGGCGGGACAGATTACAATGAGCAGTTCTTC. This encodes CASSYSGGTDYNEQFF.

This chain links TRBV10-3 with TRBJ1-2; TRBD1 agrees at 10 bases. After removal of 5 bases from V and 6 bases from J, the junction contained 9 bases not matched to a gene. This CDR3 has 15 residues. The germline V gene has CDR1 ENHRY and CDR2 SYGVKD. CDR3 DNA: TGTGCCATCAGTTCCCTCGGACAGGGGGGCGATGGCTACACCTTC. It specifies CAISSLGQGGDGYTF.

CDR3 DNA: TGTGCCAGCGGCCCCCGGGACTACTCCCTCCAAGAGACCCAGTACTTC. Amino acid sequence: CASGPRDYSLQETQYF. The chain recombines TRBV27 with TRBJ2-5, with TRBD2 matching 7 bases. The CDR3 spans 16 residues. Losses at the gene ends were 8 bases for V and 1 base for J; bases not matched to a gene: 13. Germline V gives CDR1 MNHEY, CDR2 SMNVEV (reference sequence).

This clone was counted between two and nine times. V usage is TRBV5-1 and J usage is TRBJ2-3, with D maybe TRBD1 (6 bases). Trimming pared 2 bases from V and 2 bases from J, leaving 12 bases between. The CDR3 consists of 15 residues. CDR1 SGHRS and CDR2 YFSETQ come from the germline V gene. The CDR3 DNA is TGCGCCAGCAGCTTCAAACAGGGAAACACAGATACGCAGTATTTT. Amino acid sequence: CASSFKQGNTDTQYF.

V is TRBV28 and J is TRBJ2-5, with D perhaps TRBD2 (6 bases). The CDR3 consists of 17 residues. Germline-derived CDR1 and CDR2 are MDHEN and SYDVKM. Deletions cut 8 bases from V and 1 base from J, with 23 bases between. This chain's CDR3 is CASRKVRGRGLQETQYF. In DNA, the CDR3 is TGTGCCAGCCGGAAGGTTAGAGGTAGGGGACTCCAAGAGACCCAGTACTTC.

The rearrangement joins TRBV4-3 to TRBJ1-3; D unclear. The CDR3 runs 15 residues. Trimming took off 1 base at V and 0 bases at J, with 7 bases between the two ends. In germline, CDR1 is LGHNA, CDR2 YSLEER. The CDR3 sequence: CASSQGVLSGNTIYF. CDR3 coding DNA: TGCGCCAGCAGCCAAGGAGTACTCTCTGGAAACACCATATATTTT.

This clone came up a few times. The chain couples TRBV10-3 to TRBJ1-1; TRBD1 matches 7 bases. The V gene end was trimmed by 8 bases and the J gene end by 8 bases; junction bases not matched to a gene: 20. CDR1 is ENHRY and CDR2 is SYGVKD in the germline V gene. This CDR3 comprises 16 residues. The CDR3 DNA follows: TGTGCCATCGGAAGTAGGGCAGGGGGTGAACAAGCCGAAGCTTTCTTT. This encodes CAIGSRAGGEQAEAFF.

In this sample, this clone turned up a few times. V usage is TRBV19 and J usage is TRBJ2-3; unclear D gene. Germline V gives CDR1 LNHDA, CDR2 SQIVND (reference sequence). V was cut by 6 bases and J by 0 bases, with 13 bases left in between. The CDR3 runs 15 residues. CDR3 residues: CASSLPEASTDTQYF. In DNA form, the CDR3 reads TGTGCCAGTAGCTTGCCTGAAGCGAGCACAGATACGCAGTATTTT.

The chain links TRBV10-3 to TRBJ2-6, with a possible D match to TRBD2 (6 bases). The length of the CDR3 is 16 residues. The germline V and J ends were trimmed by 2 bases and 2 bases, with 10 bases remaining between them. In germline, CDR1 is ENHRY, CDR2 SYGVKD. Here the CDR3 reads CAISEIRGTGANVLTF. In DNA, the CDR3 is TGTGCCATCAGTGAGATTCGGGGGACTGGGGCCAACGTCCTGACTTTC.

V gene TRBV6-5 combines with J gene TRBJ2-3, with D possibly TRBD1 on 5 matching bases. The V end lost 6 bases, the J end lost 4 bases, and 14 bases lay between the germline ends. Germline assignment: CDR1 MNHEY and CDR2 SVGAGI. This CDR3 spans 14 amino acids. The CDR3 bases are TGTGCCAGCAGAAGGACACGTAGCTCAGATACGCAGTATTTT. Its protein is CASRRTRSSDTQYF.